The T cell receptor (beta chain) described here comes from a study of blood T cell repertoires in COVID-19. Study-wide context: The United States, Italy and Spain provided the acute and convalescent COVID-19 samples. From T cells, B-cell-depleted T cells, or PBMCs came the material, which was cDNA or gDNA.

This CDR3 has 12 residues. The V end lost 5 bases, the J end lost 7 bases, and 11 bases lay between the germline ends. The germline V gene encodes CDR1 MNHEY and CDR2 SVGEGT. In the source study's methods: Researchers report that nucleated cell counts were estimated from reference gene primer amplification. The protocol was immunoSEQ multiplex PCR, while the TCRdb copy is restricted to in-frame clones and leaves out a portion. The DNA gave D and trimming, while V, J and clone size come from that table. The data hold about 100,000 clones, with just under 80% observed a single time. A single count supports this clone.

The clonotype comes from a man aged 70-80 years with active or convalescent COVID-19. This sequence joins TRBV6-2 or TRBV6-3 and TRBJ1-1; no reliable D call. The sequenced sample consisted of peripheral blood. The CDR3 here is CASSHGIGEAFF. The CDR3 coding sequence is TGTGCCAGCAGTCATGGCATTGGTGAAGCTTTCTTT.